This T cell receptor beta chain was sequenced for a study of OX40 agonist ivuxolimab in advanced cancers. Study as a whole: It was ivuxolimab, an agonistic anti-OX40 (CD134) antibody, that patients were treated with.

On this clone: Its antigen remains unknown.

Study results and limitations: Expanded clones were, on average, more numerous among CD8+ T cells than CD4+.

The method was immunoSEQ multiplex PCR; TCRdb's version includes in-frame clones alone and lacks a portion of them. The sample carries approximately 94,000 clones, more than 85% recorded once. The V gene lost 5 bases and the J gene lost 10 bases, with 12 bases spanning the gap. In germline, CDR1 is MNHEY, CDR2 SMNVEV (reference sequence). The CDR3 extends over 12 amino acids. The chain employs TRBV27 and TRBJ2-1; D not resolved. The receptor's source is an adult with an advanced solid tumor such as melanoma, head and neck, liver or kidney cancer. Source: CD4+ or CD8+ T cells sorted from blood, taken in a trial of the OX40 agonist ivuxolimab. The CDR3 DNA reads TGTGCCAGCAGTCCTCTTAGTCGCGAGCAGTTCTTC. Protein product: CASSPLSREQFF.